This TCR beta chain was found in a study of T-cell reconstitution after alpha-beta-depleted transplantation in children. This clonotype has only a few counts. Unique molecular identifiers were incorporated into the prepared TCRbeta library. Via MiXCR, TCRdb re-called the PCR reads, giving one row per CDR3 protein. The sample lists 380,000 or so distinct CDR3 sequences, about 14% seen once, with 4% to 5.5% in the top ten. Germline CDR1 SGHRS, CDR2 YFSETQ. The CDR3 is made up of 16 amino acids. Trimming removed 4 bases from V and 4 bases from J; junction bases left unmatched: 7. This chain connects TRBV5-1 to TRBJ1-4; 10 bases line up with TRBD1. This TCR came from a human donor who donated a stem cell graft to a child with Fanconi anemia. The sample consisted of PBMCs, taken from the stem cell graft. CDR3 in DNA: TGCGCCAGCAGCACTGGCCGGGACAGGGGTAATGAAAAACTGTTTTTT. Its translation is CASSTGRDRGNEKLFF. The variable domain in full, with the rest retrieved from reference TRBV5-1 and TRBJ1-4, is KAGVTQTPRYLIKTRGQQVTLSCSPISGHRSVSWYQQTPGQGLQFLFEYFSETQRNKGNFPGRFSGRQFSNSRSEMNVSTLELGDSALYLCASSTGRDRGNEKLFFGSGTQLSVL.